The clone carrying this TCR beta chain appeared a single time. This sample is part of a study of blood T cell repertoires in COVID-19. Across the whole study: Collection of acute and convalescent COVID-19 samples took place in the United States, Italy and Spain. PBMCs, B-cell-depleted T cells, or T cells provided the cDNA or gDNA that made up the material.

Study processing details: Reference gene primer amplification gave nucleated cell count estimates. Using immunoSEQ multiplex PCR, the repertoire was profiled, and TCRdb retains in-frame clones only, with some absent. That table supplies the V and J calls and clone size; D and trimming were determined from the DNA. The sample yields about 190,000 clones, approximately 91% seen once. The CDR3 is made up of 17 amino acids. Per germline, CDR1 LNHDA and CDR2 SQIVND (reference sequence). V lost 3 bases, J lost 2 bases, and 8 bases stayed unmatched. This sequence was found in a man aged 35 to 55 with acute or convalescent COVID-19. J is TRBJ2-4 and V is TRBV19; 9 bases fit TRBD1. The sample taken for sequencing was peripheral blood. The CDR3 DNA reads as TGTGCCAGTAGTATCATACAGGGGGCTGGGTCCAAAAACATTCAGTACTTC. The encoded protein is CASSIIQGAGSKNIQYF.